The clone carrying this T cell receptor (beta chain) was detected a few times. Its antigen is not identified. This entry is derived from a study of cytomegalovirus exposure and HLA in healthy donors. Study background: Prior work identified around 110 million unique TCR beta sequences in 190 million or so T cells. Assignment to the Caucasian-associated ancestry cluster applied to around 80% of the 300 to 500 genotyped donors.

The PCR made use of 60 Vbeta and 13 Jbeta primers. Method: immunoSEQ multiplex PCR; TCRdb's copy keeps in-frame clones and lacks some. The repertoire has 100,000 to 150,000 clones, roughly 80% of them found once; the top ten carry 1.4% to 1.5%. Findings and caveats of the study: Among TCR beta chains of equal frequency, HLA-associated ones were more clonally expanded in a later analysis. Across donors, presence/absence analyses took sequencing depth to be roughly uniform.

CDR1 SQVTM and CDR2 ANQGSEA come from the germline V gene. Trimming removed 4 bases from V and 1 base from J, with 10 bases in between. The CDR3 has 14 amino acids. The receptor comes from a female donor in good health and CMV-seronegative. V and J are TRBV29-1 and TRBJ2-2, with no clear D. Sequenced material: PBMCs. DNA of the CDR3: TGCAGCGTTGTGCTCCAGGTGAACACCGGGGAGCTGTTTTTT. Translation: CSVVLQVNTGELFF.